The clone carrying this TCR beta chain was seen a few times. Its antigen is as yet unknown. This sample is drawn from a study of spatial heterogeneity in lung cancer. Study summary: Among detected sequences, beta-chain ones consistently exceeded alpha-chain ones in number.

Points from the study as a whole: Tumor TCRs that were ubiquitous and expanded showed up in blood more at resection than follow-up.

This CDR3 has 15 residues. With V trimmed by 9 bases and J by 4 bases, 14 bases remained unmatched. CDR1 is LNHDA and CDR2 is SQIVND in the germline V gene (reference sequence). Time point here: sample taken at primary tumor resection. Whole RNA from tumor, nontumor lung or frozen PBMC was sequenced unsorted. The cohort: approximately 66 early-stage, untreated non-small cell lung cancer patients. On each TCR cDNA molecule, a unique molecular identifier was present. MiXCR was run by TCRdb on the 5' RACE reads, yielding one entry per CDR3 protein. This sample has about 38,000 distinct CDR3 sequences, with 7.5% to 8% found just once.

The sample in question was PBMCs, obtained at surgery. The clonotype originates from a male donor with early-stage non-small cell lung cancer. The chain has TRBV19 and TRBJ1-2; the match to TRBD1 covers 7 bases. In DNA, the CDR3 is TGTGCCAGCAAGACAGGGCCCGCGCTTGGCTATGGCTACACCTTC. This sequence encodes CASKTGPALGYGYTF.